Following are 4 T cell receptor beta chains from one sample sequenced in a study of blood T cell repertoires in COVID-19. Sequenced by immunoSEQ multiplex PCR; TCRdb stores in-frame clones only, minus some. This sample carries approximately 100,000 clones, approximately 82% of them seen once, and the ten largest clones take roughly 25%. The sequencing sample was made of peripheral blood. The receptor source for this set is a man aged 55 to 70 with acute or convalescent COVID-19.

V usage is TRBV30 and J usage is TRBJ1-5; TRBD1 matches at 7 bases. Germline lookup yields CDR1 GTSNPN and CDR2 SVGIG (reference sequence). Trimming at V came to 1 base and at J to 6 bases, leaving 9 bases not matched to a gene. This CDR3 spans 15 amino acids. The CDR3 DNA follows: TGTGCCTGGAGTGCAACAGGGGTTGCAGGTCAGCCCCAGCATTTT. This codes for CAWSATGVAGQPQHF.

The genes are TRBV5-1 and TRBJ2-3; unclear D gene. CDR3 length: 16 amino acids. Germline V gene data show CDR1 as SGHRS and CDR2 as YFSETQ. V lost 4 bases, J lost 1 base, and 16 bases lay in between. CDR3 nucleotides: TGCGCCAGCAGCGCCGCCCCCCGGTACCGCACAGATACGCAGTATTTT. The encoded protein is CASSAAPRYRTDTQYF.

CDR3 protein: CASMRAGANVLTF. The DNA of the CDR3 is TGTGCCAGTATGAGGGCTGGGGCCAACGTCCTGACTTTC. V usage is TRBV19 and J usage is TRBJ2-6; possible D gene TRBD2, 5 bases. The germline V gene encodes CDR1 LNHDA and CDR2 SQIVND (reference sequence). This CDR3 comprises 13 residues. Trimming removed 7 bases from V and 2 bases from J, with 6 bases in between.

J is TRBJ2-3 and V is TRBV29-1; weak D call: TRBD1 (6 bases). The CDR3 runs 14 residues. Germline V lookup: CDR1 SQVTM, CDR2 ANQGSEA. Trimming took off 3 bases at V and 2 bases at J, with 12 bases between the two ends. The CDR3 reads CSVDGTPNTDTQYF. CDR3 DNA sequence: TGCAGCGTTGATGGGACACCGAACACAGATACGCAGTATTTT.